This T cell receptor (beta chain) was retrieved from a study of T cell responses to AZD1222 COVID-19 vaccine. Study outcomes and limitations: No repertoire was sampled before or during the peak T cell response, only after it.

Clones were sequenced by immunoSEQ multiplex PCR, and TCRdb holds only the in-frame ones, with some missing. This sample has some 250,000 clones, with around 92% found just once. CDR3 length: 13 residues. Between the trimmed V and J ends, which lost 4 bases and 1 base, there was a span of 7 bases. Germline V gene sequence: CDR1 SGHDN, CDR2 FVKESK. With respect to this clone: No antigen is known for it.

V is TRBV14 and J is TRBJ1-1; D is possibly TRBD1 (5 bases). The source of this sequence is an adult who received the AZD1222 COVID-19 vaccine. The sample was peripheral blood, taken 28 days after the second AZD1222 dose. The CDR3 DNA reads as TGTGCCAGCAGCCGGGGGGGGAACACTGAAGCTTTCTTT. It translates to CASSRGGNTEAFF.